This T cell receptor beta chain originates from a study of T cells after yellow fever vaccination. The study's findings and limits: Although most clonotypes did not, a small share appeared in both CD4 and CD8 compartments. A faster peak, day 5 versus 15, was reached by the weaker secondary response. Contamination by abundant bulk-population clonotypes could be present in FACS-sorted repertoires.

MiXCR was run by TCRdb on the 5' RACE reads, yielding one entry per CDR3 protein. This table has over 130,000 distinct CDR3 sequences, 6.5% to 8.5% appearing once. This clonotype was detected once. The target antigen is unknown. A much larger clone lies one base from this, so it may be a read error. Germline V gene sequence: CDR1 MDHEN, CDR2 SYDVKM. The CDR3 sequence is 12 residues long. The sequencing used CD4+ T cells sorted from PBMCs, collected 5 days after the yellow fever booster vaccination. This receptor was obtained from a man younger than 45 who received the YFV17D yellow fever vaccine. The chain recombines TRBV28 with TRBJ2-3; D is perhaps TRBD1 or TRBD2 (6 bases each). The CDR3 loop reads CAVEGGTDRQYF. DNA of the CDR3: TGTGCCGTGGAGGGGGGCACAGATAGGCAGTATTTT.